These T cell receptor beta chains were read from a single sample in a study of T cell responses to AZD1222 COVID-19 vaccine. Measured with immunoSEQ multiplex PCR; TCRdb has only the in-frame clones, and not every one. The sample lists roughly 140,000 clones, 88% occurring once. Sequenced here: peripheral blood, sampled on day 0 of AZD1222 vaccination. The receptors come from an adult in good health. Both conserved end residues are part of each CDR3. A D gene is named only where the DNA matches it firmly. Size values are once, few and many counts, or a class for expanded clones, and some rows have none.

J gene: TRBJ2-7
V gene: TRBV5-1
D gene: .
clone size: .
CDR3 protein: CASSIGRWAYEQYF
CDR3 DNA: TGCGCCAGCAGCATCGGACGGTGGGCCTACGAGCAGTACTTC

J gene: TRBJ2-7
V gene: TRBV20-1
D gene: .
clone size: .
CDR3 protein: CSASRGSHEQYF
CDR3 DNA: TGCAGTGCTAGTCGGGGGAGCCACGAGCAGTACTTC

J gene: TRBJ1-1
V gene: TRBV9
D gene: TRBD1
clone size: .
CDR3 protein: CASSVYLRDREVMDTEAFF
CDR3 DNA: TGTGCCAGCAGCGTATATCTCCGGGACAGAGAGGTCATGGACACTGAAGCTTTCTTT

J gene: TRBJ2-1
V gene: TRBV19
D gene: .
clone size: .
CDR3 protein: CASTSGLPGAAYNEQFF
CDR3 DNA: TGTGCCAGTACCTCGGGCTTACCGGGAGCGGCCTACAATGAGCAGTTCTTC

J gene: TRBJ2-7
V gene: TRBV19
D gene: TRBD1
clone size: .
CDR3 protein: CASSPQLQGDYEQYF
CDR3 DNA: TGTGCCAGTAGTCCCCAGCTACAGGGGGACTACGAGCAGTACTTC

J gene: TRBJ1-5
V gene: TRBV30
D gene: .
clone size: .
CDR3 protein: CAWKGSANQPQHF
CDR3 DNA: TGTGCCTGGAAGGGGAGCGCTAATCAGCCCCAGCATTTT

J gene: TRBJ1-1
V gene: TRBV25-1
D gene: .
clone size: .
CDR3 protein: CASIRGAEAFF
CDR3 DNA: TGTGCCAGCATTAGGGGAGCTGAAGCTTTCTTT

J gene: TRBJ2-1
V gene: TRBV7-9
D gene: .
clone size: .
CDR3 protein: CASSLRQYNEQFF
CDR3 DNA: TGTGCCAGCAGCTTACGACAGTACAATGAGCAGTTCTTC

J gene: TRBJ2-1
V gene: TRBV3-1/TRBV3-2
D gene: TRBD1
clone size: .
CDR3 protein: CPTGAPSYNEQFF
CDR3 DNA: TGCCCTACAGGGGCACCCTCCTACAATGAGCAGTTCTTC

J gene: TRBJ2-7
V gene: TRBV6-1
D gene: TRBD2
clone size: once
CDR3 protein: CASSGGLAETYEQYF
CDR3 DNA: TGTGCCAGCAGTGGAGGACTAGCTGAGACCTACGAGCAGTACTTC

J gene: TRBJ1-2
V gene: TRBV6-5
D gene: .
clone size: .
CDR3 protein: CASSYKGNGYTF
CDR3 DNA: TGTGCCAGCAGTTACAAGGGGAATGGCTACACCTTC

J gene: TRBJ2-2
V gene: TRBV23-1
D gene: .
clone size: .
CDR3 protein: CASSQLMPIVKWGYTGELFF
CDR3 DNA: TGCGCCAGCAGTCAATTAATGCCGATCGTCAAGTGGGGTTACACCGGGGAGCTGTTTTTT

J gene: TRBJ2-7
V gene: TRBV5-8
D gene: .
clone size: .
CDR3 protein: CASSVGVEQYF
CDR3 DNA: TGTGCCAGCAGCGTAGGTGTGGAGCAGTACTTC

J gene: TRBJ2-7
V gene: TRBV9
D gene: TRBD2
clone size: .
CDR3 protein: CASSVEAGGWYEQYF
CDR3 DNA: TGTGCCAGCAGCGTAGAGGCGGGAGGATGGTACGAGCAGTACTTC

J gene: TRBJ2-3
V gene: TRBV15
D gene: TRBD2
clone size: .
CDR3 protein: CATSRDPSGRSTDTQYF
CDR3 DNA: TGTGCCACCAGCAGAGATCCTAGCGGGAGGAGCACAGATACGCAGTATTTT

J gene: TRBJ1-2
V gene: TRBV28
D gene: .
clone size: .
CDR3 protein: CASSPLRGLGLRGYTF
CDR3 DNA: TGTGCCAGCAGCCCTCTTCGCGGCTTAGGGCTTCGGGGCTACACCTTC

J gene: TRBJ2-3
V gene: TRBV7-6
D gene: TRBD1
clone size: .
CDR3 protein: CASSLGDRATDTQYF
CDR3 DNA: TGTGCCAGCAGCTTAGGGGACAGGGCAACAGATACGCAGTATTTT

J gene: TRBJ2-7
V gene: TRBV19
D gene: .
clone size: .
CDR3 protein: CASDMGGQGAYEQYF
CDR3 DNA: TGTGCCAGTGACATGGGGGGGCAAGGAGCCTACGAGCAGTACTTC

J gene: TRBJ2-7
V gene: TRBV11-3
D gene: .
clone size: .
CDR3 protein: CASSFRDPGEQYF
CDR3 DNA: TGTGCCAGCAGCTTTAGGGACCCCGGCGAGCAGTACTTC

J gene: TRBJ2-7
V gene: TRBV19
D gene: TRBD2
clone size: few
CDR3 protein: CASSKEASGRGEQYF
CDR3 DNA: TGTGCCAGTAGTAAGGAGGCTAGCGGGAGGGGCGAGCAGTACTTC

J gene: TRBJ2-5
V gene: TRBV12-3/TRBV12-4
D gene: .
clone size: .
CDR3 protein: CASSRHSPGTQYF
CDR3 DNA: TGTGCCAGCAGCCGACACAGCCCCGGGACCCAGTACTTC

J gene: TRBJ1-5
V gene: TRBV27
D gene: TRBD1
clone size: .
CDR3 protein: CASSLRTAESGTAQHF
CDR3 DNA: TGTGCCAGCAGTCTGCGGACCGCTGAGTCGGGGACAGCCCAGCATTTT

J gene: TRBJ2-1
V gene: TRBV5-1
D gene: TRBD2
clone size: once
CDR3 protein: CASSPIAGGPNNEQFF
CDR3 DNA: TGCGCCAGCAGCCCTATAGCGGGAGGACCGAACAATGAGCAGTTCTTC

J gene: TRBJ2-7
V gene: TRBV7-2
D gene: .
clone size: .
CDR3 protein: CASSLILLGASYEQYF
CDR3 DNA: TGTGCCAGCAGCTTAATACTACTCGGAGCCTCCTACGAGCAGTACTTC

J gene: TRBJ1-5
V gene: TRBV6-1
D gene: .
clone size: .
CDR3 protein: CASSEGAPVRAQHF
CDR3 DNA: TGTGCCAGCAGTGAAGGGGCTCCGGTGCGGGCCCAGCATTTT

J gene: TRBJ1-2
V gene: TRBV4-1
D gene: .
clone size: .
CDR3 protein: CASSQGGGNYGYTF
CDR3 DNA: TGCGCCAGCAGCCAAGGGGGGGGAAACTATGGCTACACCTTC

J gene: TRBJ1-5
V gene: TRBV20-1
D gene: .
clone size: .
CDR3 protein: CSASTGSDQPQHF
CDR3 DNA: TGCAGTGCTAGTACAGGGTCGGATCAGCCCCAGCATTTT

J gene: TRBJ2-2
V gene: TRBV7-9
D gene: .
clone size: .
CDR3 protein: CASSAITERGWPGELFF
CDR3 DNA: TGTGCCAGCAGCGCCATTACGGAGAGGGGATGGCCCGGGGAGCTGTTTTTT

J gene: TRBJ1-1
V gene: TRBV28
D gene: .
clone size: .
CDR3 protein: CASSPGWEAFF
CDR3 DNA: TGTGCCAGCAGCCCCGGATGGGAAGCTTTCTTT

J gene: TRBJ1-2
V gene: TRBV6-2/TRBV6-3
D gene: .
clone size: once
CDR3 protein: CASSYEAKGVGYTF
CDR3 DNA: TGTGCCAGCAGTTACGAGGCCAAGGGTGTTGGCTACACCTTC

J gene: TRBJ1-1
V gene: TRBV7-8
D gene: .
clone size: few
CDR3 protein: CASSFGGTTEAFF
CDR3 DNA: TGTGCCAGCAGCTTTGGGGGAACCACTGAAGCTTTCTTT

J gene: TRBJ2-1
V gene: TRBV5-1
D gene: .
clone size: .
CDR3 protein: CASSHSSYNEQFF
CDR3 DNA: TGCGCCAGCAGCCATAGTTCCTACAATGAGCAGTTCTTC

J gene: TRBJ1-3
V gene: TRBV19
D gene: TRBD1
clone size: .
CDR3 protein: CATRQGPGNTIYF
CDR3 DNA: TGTGCCACTCGACAGGGCCCTGGAAACACCATATATTTT

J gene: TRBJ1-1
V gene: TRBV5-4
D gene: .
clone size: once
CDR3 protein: CASSLAGSGTEAFF
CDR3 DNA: TGTGCCAGCAGCTTGGCGGGCAGTGGGACTGAAGCTTTCTTT

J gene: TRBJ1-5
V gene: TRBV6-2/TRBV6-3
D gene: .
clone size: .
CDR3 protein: CASSLLGVGNQPQHF
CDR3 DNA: TGTGCCAGCAGCCTCCTTGGGGTAGGCAATCAGCCCCAGCATTTT

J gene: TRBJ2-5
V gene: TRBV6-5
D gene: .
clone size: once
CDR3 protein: CASSSSRSAQETQYF
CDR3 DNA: TGTGCCAGCAGTTCCAGTAGGTCCGCCCAAGAGACCCAGTACTTC

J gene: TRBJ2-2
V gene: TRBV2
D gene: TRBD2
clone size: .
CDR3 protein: CASRPDREATGELFF
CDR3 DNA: TGTGCCAGCAGGCCCGACCGGGAGGCCACCGGGGAGCTGTTTTTT

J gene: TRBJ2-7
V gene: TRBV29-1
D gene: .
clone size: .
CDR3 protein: CSVQGNQVGTSQYF
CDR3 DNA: TGCAGCGTTCAGGGTAACCAGGTTGGTACTTCTCAGTACTTC

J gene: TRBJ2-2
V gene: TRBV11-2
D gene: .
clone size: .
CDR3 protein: CASSSQGNTGELFF
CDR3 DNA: TGTGCCAGCAGCTCACAGGGGAACACCGGGGAGCTGTTTTTT

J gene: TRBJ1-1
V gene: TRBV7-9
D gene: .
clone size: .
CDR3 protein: CASSLYDGKQFEAFF
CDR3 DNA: TGTGCCAGCAGCTTATACGACGGCAAACAGTTTGAAGCTTTCTTT

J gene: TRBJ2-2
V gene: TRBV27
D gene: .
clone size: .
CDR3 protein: CASSFFRALNTGELFF
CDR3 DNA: TGTGCCAGCAGTTTCTTCCGGGCCCTGAACACCGGGGAGCTGTTTTTT

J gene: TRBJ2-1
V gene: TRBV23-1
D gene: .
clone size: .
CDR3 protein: CASSQAHSGYNEQFF
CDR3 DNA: TGCGCCAGCAGTCAAGCTCACTCAGGGTACAATGAGCAGTTCTTC

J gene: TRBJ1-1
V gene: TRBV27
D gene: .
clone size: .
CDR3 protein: CASRDPMRTEAFF
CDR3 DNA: TGTGCCAGCCGCGACCCCATGAGAACTGAAGCTTTCTTT

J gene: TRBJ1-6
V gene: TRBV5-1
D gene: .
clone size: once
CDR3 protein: CASSLSGQGSVSPLHF
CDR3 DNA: TGCGCCAGCAGCTTGTCGGGCCAGGGTAGTGTCTCACCCCTCCACTTT

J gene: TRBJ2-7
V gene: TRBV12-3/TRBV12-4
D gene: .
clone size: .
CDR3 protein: CASSFRYDEQYF
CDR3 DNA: TGTGCCAGCAGTTTTCGGTATGACGAGCAGTACTTC

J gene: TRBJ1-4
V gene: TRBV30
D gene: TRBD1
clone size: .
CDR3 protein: CARTGTGPGELFF
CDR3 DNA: TGTGCCCGAACCGGGACAGGGCCGGGGGAACTGTTTTTT

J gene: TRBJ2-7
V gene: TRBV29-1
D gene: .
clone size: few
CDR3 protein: CSVGLLGSYEQYF
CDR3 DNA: TGCAGCGTTGGGCTCCTGGGCTCCTACGAGCAGTACTTC

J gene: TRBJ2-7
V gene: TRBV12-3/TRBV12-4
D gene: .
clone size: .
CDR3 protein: CASSLQGEQYF
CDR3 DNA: TGTGCCAGCAGTTTACAGGGCGAGCAGTACTTC

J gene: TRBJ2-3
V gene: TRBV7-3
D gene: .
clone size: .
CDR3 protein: CASSLSPGMGTDTQYF
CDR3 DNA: TGTGCCAGCAGCTTATCGCCCGGGATGGGTACAGATACGCAGTATTTT